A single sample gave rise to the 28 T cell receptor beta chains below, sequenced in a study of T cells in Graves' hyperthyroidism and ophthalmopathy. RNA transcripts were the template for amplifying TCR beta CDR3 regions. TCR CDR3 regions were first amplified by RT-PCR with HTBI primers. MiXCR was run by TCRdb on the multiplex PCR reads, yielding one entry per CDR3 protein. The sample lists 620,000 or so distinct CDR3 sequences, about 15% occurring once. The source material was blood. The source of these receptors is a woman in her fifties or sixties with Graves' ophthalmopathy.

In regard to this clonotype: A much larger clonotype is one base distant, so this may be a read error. CDR3 loop: CSIIPGLATPNIQYF. The CDR3 bases are TGCAGCATAATACCGGGACTAGCGACCCCAAACATTCAGTACTTC. The chain couples TRBV29-1 to TRBJ2-4; 10 bases are a match to TRBD2. Germline V gene sequence: CDR1 SQVTM, CDR2 ANQGSEA. J gave up 6 bases and V 8 bases, and 13 bases lay outside the gene matches. CDR3 length: 15 amino acids.

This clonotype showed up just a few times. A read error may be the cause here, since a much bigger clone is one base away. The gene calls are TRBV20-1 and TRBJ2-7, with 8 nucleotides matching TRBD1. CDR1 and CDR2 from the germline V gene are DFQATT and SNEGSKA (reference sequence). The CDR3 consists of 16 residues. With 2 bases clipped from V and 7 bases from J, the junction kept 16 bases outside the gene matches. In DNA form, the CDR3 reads TGCAGTGCTAGAAGGCAGTGGAGACAGGGGCGAGCGGAGCAGTACTTC. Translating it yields CSARRQWRQGRAEQYF.

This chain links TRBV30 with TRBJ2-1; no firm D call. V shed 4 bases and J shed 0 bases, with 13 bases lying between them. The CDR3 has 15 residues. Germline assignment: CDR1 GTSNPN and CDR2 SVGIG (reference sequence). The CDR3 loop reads CAWNFDSSSYNEQFF. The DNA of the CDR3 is TGTGCCTGGAATTTTGACTCGAGCTCCTACAATGAGCAGTTCTTC.

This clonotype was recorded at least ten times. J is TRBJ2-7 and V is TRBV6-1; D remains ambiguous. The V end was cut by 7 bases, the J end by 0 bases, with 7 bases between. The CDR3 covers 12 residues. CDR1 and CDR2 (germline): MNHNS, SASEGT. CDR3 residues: CASKASSYEQYF. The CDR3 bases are TGTGCCAGCAAGGCCAGCTCCTACGAGCAGTACTTC.

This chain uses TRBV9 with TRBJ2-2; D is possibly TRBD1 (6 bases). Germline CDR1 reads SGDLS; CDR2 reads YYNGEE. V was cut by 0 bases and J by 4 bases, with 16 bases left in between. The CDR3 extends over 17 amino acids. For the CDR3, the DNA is TGTGCCAGCAGCGTAGATCGGGACACCCCATTCACCGGGGAGCTGTTTTTT. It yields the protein CASSVDRDTPFTGELFF.

DNA for the CDR3: TGTGCCAGCTCACACGGACTAGCGGGAGCAGCGGATACGCAGTATTTT. Its protein product is CASSHGLAGAADTQYF. The rearrangement links TRBV18 to TRBJ2-3; 13 bases are a match to TRBD2. V gave up 4 bases and J gave up 6 bases; unmatched junction bases: 7. The CDR3 consists of 16 residues. The V gene's germline CDR1 is KGHSH and CDR2 LQKENI.

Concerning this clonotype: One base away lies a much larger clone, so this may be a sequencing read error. The CDR3 spells CASSQEGPLDGHTF. The CDR3 coding sequence is TGTGCCAGCAGCCAAGAGGGTCCACTGGATGGCCACACCTTC. The chain has TRBV3-1 and TRBJ1-2; D ambiguous. The CDR3 contains 14 residues. Germline assignment: CDR1 LGHDT and CDR2 YNNKEL (reference sequence).

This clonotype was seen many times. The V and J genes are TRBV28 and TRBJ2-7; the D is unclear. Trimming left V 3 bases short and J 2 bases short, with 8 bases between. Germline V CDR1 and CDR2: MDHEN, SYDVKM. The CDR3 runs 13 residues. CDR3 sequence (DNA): TGTGCCAGCAGTTTGTCAGTTCCCTACGAGCAGTACTTC. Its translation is CASSLSVPYEQYF.

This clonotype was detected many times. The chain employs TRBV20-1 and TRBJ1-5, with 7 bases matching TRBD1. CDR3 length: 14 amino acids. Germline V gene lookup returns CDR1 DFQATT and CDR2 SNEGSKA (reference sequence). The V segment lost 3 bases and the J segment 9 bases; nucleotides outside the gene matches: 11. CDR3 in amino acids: CSASPRQGRGPQHF. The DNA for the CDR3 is TGCAGTGCTAGTCCTCGACAGGGTAGGGGGCCCCAGCATTTT.

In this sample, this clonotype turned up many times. The chain's CDR3 is CATSDPTGGRYGYTF. CDR3 sequence (DNA): TGTGCCACCAGTGATCCTACAGGGGGCCGCTATGGCTACACCTTC. The genes are TRBV24-1 and TRBJ1-2, with 9 bases that match TRBD1. V lost 3 bases to trimming and J lost 4 bases; unmatched junction nucleotides: 5. The CDR3 loop spans 15 amino acids. From germline, CDR1 is KGHDR and CDR2 SFDVKD.

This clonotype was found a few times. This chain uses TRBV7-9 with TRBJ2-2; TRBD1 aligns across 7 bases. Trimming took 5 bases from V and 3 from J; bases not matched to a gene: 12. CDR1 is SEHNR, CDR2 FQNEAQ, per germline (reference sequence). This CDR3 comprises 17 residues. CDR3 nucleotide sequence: TGTGCCAGCAGCCCTTTGACAGGGAAGGGGTACACCGGGGAGCTGTTTTTT. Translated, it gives CASSPLTGKGYTGELFF. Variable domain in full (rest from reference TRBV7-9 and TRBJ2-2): DTGVSQNPRHKITKRGQNVTFRCDPISEHNRLYWYRQTLGQGPEFLTYFQNEAQLEKSRLLSDRFSAERPKGSFSTLEIQRTEQGDSAMYLCASSPLTGKGYTGELFFGEGSRLTVL.

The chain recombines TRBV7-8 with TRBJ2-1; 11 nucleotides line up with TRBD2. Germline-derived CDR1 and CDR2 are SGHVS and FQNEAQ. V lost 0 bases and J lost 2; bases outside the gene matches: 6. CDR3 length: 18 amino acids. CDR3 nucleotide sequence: TGTGCCAGCAGCTTAGCCCGGGGTAGCGGGAGGGCCTACAATGAGCAGTTCTTC. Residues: CASSLARGSGRAYNEQFF.

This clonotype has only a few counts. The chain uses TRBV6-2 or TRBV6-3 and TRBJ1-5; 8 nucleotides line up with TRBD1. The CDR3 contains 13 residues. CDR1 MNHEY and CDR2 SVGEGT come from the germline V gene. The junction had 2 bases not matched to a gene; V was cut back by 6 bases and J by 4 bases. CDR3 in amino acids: CASRNRGNQPQHF. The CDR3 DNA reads TGTGCCAGCAGAAACAGGGGGAATCAGCCCCAGCATTTT.

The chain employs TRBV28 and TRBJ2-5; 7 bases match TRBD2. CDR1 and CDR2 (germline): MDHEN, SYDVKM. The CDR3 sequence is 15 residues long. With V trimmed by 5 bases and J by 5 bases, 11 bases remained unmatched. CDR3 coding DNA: TGTGCCAGCAGTACCCCTTTGCGGGGGTGGGAGACCCAGTACTTC. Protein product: CASSTPLRGWETQYF.

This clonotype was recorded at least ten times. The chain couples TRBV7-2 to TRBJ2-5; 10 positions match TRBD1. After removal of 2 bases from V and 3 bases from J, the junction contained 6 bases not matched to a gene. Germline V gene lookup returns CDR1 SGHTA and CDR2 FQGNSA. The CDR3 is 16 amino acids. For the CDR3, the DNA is TGTGCCAGCAGCTTAAATCGGGACAGGGGTAAAGAGACCCAGTACTTC. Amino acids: CASSLNRDRGKETQYF.

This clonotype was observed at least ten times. In nucleotides, the CDR3 is TGTGCCAGCAGTGAAGCCCTCCGGGGATCTGTACTCGTCGAGCAGTACTTC. It translates to CASSEALRGSVLVEQYF. V usage is TRBV2 and J usage is TRBJ2-7, with D possibly TRBD2 on 5 matching bases. Trimming cost V 0 bases and J 6 bases, with 21 bases left between them. This CDR3 has 17 amino acids. The V gene's germline CDR1 is SNHLY and CDR2 FYNNEI. Drawing the rest from reference TRBV2 and TRBJ2-7, the complete variable domain is EPEVTQTPSHQVTQMGQEVILRCVPISNHLYFYWYRQILGQKVEFLVSFYNNEISEKSEIFDDQFSVERPDGSNFTLKIRSTKLEDSAMYFCASSEALRGSVLVEQYFGPGTRLTVT.

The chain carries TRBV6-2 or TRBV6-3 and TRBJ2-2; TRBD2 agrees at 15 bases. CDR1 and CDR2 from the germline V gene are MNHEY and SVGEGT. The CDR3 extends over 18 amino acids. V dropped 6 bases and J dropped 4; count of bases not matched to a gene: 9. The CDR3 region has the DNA TGTGCCAGCAGCCACGGACTAGCGGGAGGGCCGACCACCGGGGAGCTGTTTTTT. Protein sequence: CASSHGLAGGPTTGELFF.

The chain's CDR3 is CASSEKGTSGLFF. CDR3 bases: TGTGCCAGCAGTGAGAAGGGTACTTCTGGGCTGTTTTTT. The gene calls are TRBV6-1 and TRBJ2-2; D is ambiguous. Germline-derived CDR1 and CDR2 are MNHNS and SASEGT. The V end was cut by 3 bases, the J end by 13 bases, with 15 bases between. The CDR3 runs to 13 residues.

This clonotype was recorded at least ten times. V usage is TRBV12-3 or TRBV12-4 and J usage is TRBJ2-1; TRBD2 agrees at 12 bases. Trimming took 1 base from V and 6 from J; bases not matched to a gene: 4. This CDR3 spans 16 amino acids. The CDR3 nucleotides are TGTGCCAGCAGTTTAGTCAGGACTAGCGGGATCAATGAGCAGTTCTTC. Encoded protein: CASSLVRTSGINEQFF.

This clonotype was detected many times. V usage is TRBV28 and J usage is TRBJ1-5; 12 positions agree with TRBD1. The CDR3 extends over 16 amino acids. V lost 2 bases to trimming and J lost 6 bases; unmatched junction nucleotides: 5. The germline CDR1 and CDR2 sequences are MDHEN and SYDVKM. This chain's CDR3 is CASSLTGQGAFQPQHF. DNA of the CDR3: TGTGCCAGCAGTTTAACGGGACAGGGGGCATTTCAGCCCCAGCATTTT.

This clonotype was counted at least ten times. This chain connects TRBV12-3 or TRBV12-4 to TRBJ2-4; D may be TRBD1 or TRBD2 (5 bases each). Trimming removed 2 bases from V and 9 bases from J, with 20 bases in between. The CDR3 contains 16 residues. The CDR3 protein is CASSLSRRSSQGIQYF. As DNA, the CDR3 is TGTGCCAGCAGTTTAAGCAGGAGGTCTAGCCAGGGCATTCAGTACTTC.

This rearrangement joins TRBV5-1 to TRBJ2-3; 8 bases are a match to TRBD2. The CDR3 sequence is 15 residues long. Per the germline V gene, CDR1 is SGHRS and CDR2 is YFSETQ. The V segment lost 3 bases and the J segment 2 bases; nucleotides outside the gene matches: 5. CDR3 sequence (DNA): TGCGCCAGCAGCTCTAGCGGGTCAGCCACAGATACGCAGTATTTT. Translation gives CASSSSGSATDTQYF. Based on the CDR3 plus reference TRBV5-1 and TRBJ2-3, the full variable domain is KAGVTQTPRYLIKTRGQQVTLSCSPISGHRSVSWYQQTPGQGLQFLFEYFSETQRNKGNFPGRFSGRQFSNSRSEMNVSTLELGDSALYLCASSSSGSATDTQYFGPGTRLTVL.

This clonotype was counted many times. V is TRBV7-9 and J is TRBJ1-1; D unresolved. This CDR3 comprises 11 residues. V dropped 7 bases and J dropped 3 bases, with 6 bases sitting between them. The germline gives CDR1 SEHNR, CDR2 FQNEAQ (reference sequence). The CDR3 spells CASNVDTEAFF. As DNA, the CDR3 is TGTGCCAGCAACGTCGACACTGAAGCTTTCTTT.

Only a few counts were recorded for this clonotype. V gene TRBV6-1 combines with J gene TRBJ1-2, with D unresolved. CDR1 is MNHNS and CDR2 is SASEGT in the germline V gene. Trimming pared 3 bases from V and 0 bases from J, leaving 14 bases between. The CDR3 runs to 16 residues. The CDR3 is CASSDGSAAPNYGYTF. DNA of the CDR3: TGTGCCAGCAGTGATGGCTCAGCGGCTCCTAACTATGGCTACACCTTC.

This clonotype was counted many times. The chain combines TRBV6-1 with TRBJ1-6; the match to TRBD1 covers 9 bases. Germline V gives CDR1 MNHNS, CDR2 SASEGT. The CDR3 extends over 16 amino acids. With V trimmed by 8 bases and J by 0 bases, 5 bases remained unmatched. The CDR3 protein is CASFGTGISYNSPLHF. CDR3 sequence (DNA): TGTGCCAGCTTCGGGACAGGGATCTCCTATAATTCACCCCTCCACTTT.

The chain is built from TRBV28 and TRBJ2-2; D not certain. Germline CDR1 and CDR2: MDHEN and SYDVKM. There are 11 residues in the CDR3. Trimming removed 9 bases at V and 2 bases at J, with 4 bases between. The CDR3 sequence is CARINTGELFF. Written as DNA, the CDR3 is TGTGCCAGGATAAACACCGGGGAGCTGTTTTTT.

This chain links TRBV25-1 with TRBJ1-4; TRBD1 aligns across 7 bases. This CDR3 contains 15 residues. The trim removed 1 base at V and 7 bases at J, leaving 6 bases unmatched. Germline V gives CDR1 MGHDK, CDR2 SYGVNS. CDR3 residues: CASSESAGGGEKLFF. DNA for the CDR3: TGTGCCAGCAGTGAATCCGCAGGGGGAGGTGAAAAACTGTTTTTT. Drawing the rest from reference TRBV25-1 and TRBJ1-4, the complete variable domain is EADIYQTPRYLVIGTGKKITLECSQTMGHDKMYWYQQDPGMELHLIHYSYGVNSTEKGDLSSESTVSRIRTEHFPLTLESARPSHTSQYLCASSESAGGGEKLFFGSGTQLSVL.

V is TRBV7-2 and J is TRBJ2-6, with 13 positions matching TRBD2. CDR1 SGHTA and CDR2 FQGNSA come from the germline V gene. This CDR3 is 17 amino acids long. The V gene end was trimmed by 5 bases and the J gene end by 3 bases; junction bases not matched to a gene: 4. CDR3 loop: CASSRTSGRDGANVLTF. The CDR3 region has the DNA TGTGCCAGCAGCAGAACTAGCGGGAGGGATGGGGCCAACGTCCTGACTTTC.